Listed here are 19 T cell receptor beta chains from one sample, sequenced in a study of cytomegalovirus exposure and HLA in healthy donors. A multiplex PCR was run with 60 Vbeta primers and 13 Jbeta primers. Assay: immunoSEQ multiplex PCR; the TCRdb copy retains only in-frame clones and omits some. The sample lists some 140,000 clones; roughly 83% were seen once. The source material was PBMCs. The origin of the receptors is a female donor in good health and CMV-seronegative.

The V call is TRBV19, the J call TRBJ2-5, with D possibly being TRBD2 (5 bases). The CDR3 runs 13 residues. V was clipped by 10 bases and J by 5 bases, with 17 bases between them. Germline V gene sequence: CDR1 LNHDA, CDR2 SQIVND (reference sequence). CDR3 amino acids: CATTEASGETQYF. The CDR3 nucleotides read TGTGCCACCACAGAAGCGTCGGGGGAGACCCAGTACTTC.

The rearrangement uses TRBV27 and TRBJ1-5, with TRBD1 identical over 9 bases. This CDR3 comprises 14 residues. CDR1 and CDR2 from the germline V gene are MNHEY and SMNVEV (reference sequence). V was clipped by 5 bases and J by 6 bases; unmatched bases: 5. This CDR3 reads CASSRTGVRQPQHF. Written as DNA, the CDR3 is TGTGCCAGCAGTCGGACAGGGGTTCGTCAGCCCCAGCATTTT.

The gene calls are TRBV30 and TRBJ2-5; TRBD2 might be the D (5 bases). The CDR3 is 16 amino acids. Germline CDR1 GTSNPN, CDR2 SVGIG (reference sequence). V dropped 2 bases and J dropped 1 base, with 17 bases sitting between them. The CDR3 bases are TGTGCCTGGAGTCGAGGGTTGGGCACCGCCCAAGAGACCCAGTACTTC. Its protein is CAWSRGLGTAQETQYF.

V gene TRBV30 combines with J gene TRBJ1-3; 7 bases align to TRBD1. Germline CDR1 GTSNPN, CDR2 SVGIG (reference sequence). The CDR3 spans 12 residues. V gave up 4 bases and J gave up 7 bases; unmatched junction bases: 4. The CDR3 bases are TGTGCCTGGAAGGGGGCGCGGAACACCATATATTTT. Its translation is CAWKGARNTIYF.

CDR3 in amino acids: CASSPKRAEGTEAFF. Here the CDR3 DNA reads TGTGCCAGCAGCCCCAAGAGGGCGGAAGGGACTGAAGCTTTCTTT. The chain couples TRBV7-9 to TRBJ1-1; D remains unclear. The CDR3 spans 15 residues. Germline V lookup: CDR1 SEHNR, CDR2 FQNEAQ (reference sequence). Deletions cut 5 bases from V and 5 bases from J, with 18 bases between.

The chain uses TRBV19 and TRBJ1-5; 8 positions match TRBD1. The V segment lost 2 bases and the J segment 6 bases; nucleotides outside the gene matches: 6. The CDR3 consists of 15 residues. CDR1 LNHDA and CDR2 SQIVND come from the germline V gene (reference sequence). Written as DNA, the CDR3 is TGTGCCAGTAGTATAAGGCACAGGGGGGCTCAGCCCCAGCATTTT. This gives the protein CASSIRHRGAQPQHF. Drawing the rest from reference TRBV19 and TRBJ1-5, the complete variable domain is DGGITQSPKYLFRKEGQNVTLSCEQNLNHDAMYWYRQDPGQGLRLIYYSQIVNDFQKGDIAEGYSVSREKKESFPLTVTSAQKNPTAFYLCASSIRHRGAQPQHFGDGTRLSIL.

This chain uses TRBV29-1 with TRBJ1-2; 8 bases line up with TRBD1. The CDR3 extends over 12 amino acids. CDR1 and CDR2 from the germline V gene are SQVTM and ANQGSEA. V lost 6 bases and J lost 4; bases outside the gene matches: 4. The CDR3 protein is CSVGQVGYGYTF. CDR3 DNA sequence: TGCAGCGTGGGACAGGTGGGCTATGGCTACACCTTC.

DNA of the CDR3: TGTGCCAGCAGCCAGTTCACGGATACGCAGTATTTT. Protein product: CASSQFTDTQYF. This chain connects TRBV7-2 to TRBJ2-3, with no clear D. This CDR3 is built from 12 residues. Germline V gives CDR1 SGHTA, CDR2 FQGNSA. Trimming took 5 bases from V and 6 from J, leaving 9 bases between them.

This chain uses TRBV28 with TRBJ1-2, with TRBD1 matching over 7 bases. Trimming cost V 11 bases and J 0 bases; bases outside gene matches: 6. CDR1 and CDR2 from the germline V gene are MDHEN and SYDVKM. The CDR3 has 13 amino acids. The DNA of the CDR3 is TGTGCCGTTAACAGGGGAACTAACTATGGCTACACCTTC. Translating gives CAVNRGTNYGYTF.

The V and J genes are TRBV28 and TRBJ1-2, with 8 bases aligning to TRBD1. CDR1 is MDHEN and CDR2 is SYDVKM in the germline V gene. The CDR3 runs to 13 residues. V was pared by 5 bases and J by 4 bases, with 3 bases of the junction left unmatched. CDR3: CASSTGQVYGYTF. Written as DNA, the CDR3 is TGTGCCAGCAGTACGGGACAGGTCTATGGCTACACCTTC.

The chain employs TRBV2 and TRBJ1-2; 7 bases are shared with TRBD1. The germline V gene encodes CDR1 SNHLY and CDR2 FYNNEI. V was pared by 3 bases and J by 2 bases, with 12 bases of the junction left unmatched. This CDR3 has 17 amino acids. CDR3 bases: TGTGCCAGCAGTGATAGAACCACGACAGGGCCCAACTATGGCTACACCTTC. Translating it yields CASSDRTTTGPNYGYTF. Full variable domain (missing parts from reference TRBV2 and TRBJ1-2): EPEVTQTPSHQVTQMGQEVILRCVPISNHLYFYWYRQILGQKVEFLVSFYNNEISEKSEIFDDQFSVERPDGSNFTLKIRSTKLEDSAMYFCASSDRTTTGPNYGYTFGSGTRLTVV.

This clone was seen just once. The chain links TRBV10-3 to TRBJ2-7; 9 nucleotides match TRBD1. V trimming: 8 bases; J trimming: 4 bases; junction bases outside the gene matches: 9. Looked up from germline, CDR1 is ENHRY and CDR2 is SYGVKD. The CDR3 contains 14 residues. In DNA, the CDR3 is TGTGCCATCGGTACAGGGGGCTCGAATTACGAGCAGTACTTC. This gives the protein CAIGTGGSNYEQYF.

The chain couples TRBV15 to TRBJ2-7; the D gene is possibly TRBD1 (6 bases). Germline CDR1 and CDR2: LNHNV and YYDKDF (reference sequence). V was trimmed by 6 bases and J by 5 bases, leaving 14 bases between them. The CDR3 covers 13 residues. The CDR3 reads CATRGRGFDEQYF. CDR3 DNA sequence: TGTGCCACCAGAGGCAGGGGATTCGACGAGCAGTACTTC.

J is TRBJ2-7 and V is TRBV18; 8 bases are a match to TRBD1. CDR1 is KGHSH and CDR2 is LQKENI in the germline V gene. CDR3 length equals 14 residues. Germline trimming cut 3 bases from V and 3 bases from J; bases unmatched to any gene: 4. The CDR3: CASSPGQGNYEQYF. CDR3 bases: TGTGCCAGCTCACCCGGACAGGGCAACTACGAGCAGTACTTC.

This clone was picked up a small number of times. The rearrangement links TRBV30 to TRBJ1-1, with a weak D call TRBD1 (6 bases). The germline V and J ends were trimmed by 3 bases and 1 base, with 9 bases remaining between them. Germline CDR1 GTSNPN, CDR2 SVGIG (reference sequence). The CDR3 runs 13 residues. The CDR3 sequence: CAWRGQSNTEAFF. The CDR3 nucleotides read TGTGCCTGGAGAGGACAGTCGAACACTGAAGCTTTCTTT.

The V call is TRBV7-9, the J call TRBJ1-2, with D possibly matching TRBD1 (6 bases). CDR3 size: 14 residues. The germline V gene encodes CDR1 SEHNR and CDR2 FQNEAQ (reference sequence). Trimming cost V 0 bases and J 5 bases, with 10 bases left between them. The DNA of the CDR3 is TGTGCCAGCAGCTTAGCAGGACAGCCTTATGGCTACACCTTC. Its translation is CASSLAGQPYGYTF.

This sequence joins TRBV7-9 and TRBJ2-7, with D possibly TRBD1 on 6 matching bases. This CDR3 contains 14 residues. V was clipped by 4 bases and J by 1 base, with 11 bases between them. Germline CDR1 is SEHNR and CDR2 is FQNEAQ (reference sequence). CDR3: CASSSWTESYEQYF. The CDR3, as DNA: TGTGCCAGCAGCTCTTGGACAGAGTCCTACGAGCAGTACTTC.

This chain uses TRBV19 with TRBJ1-1; TRBD1 agrees at 7 bases. The CDR3 covers 14 residues. The trim removed 7 bases at V and 3 bases at J, leaving 8 bases unmatched. The germline CDR1 and CDR2 sequences are LNHDA and SQIVND (reference sequence). In DNA form, the CDR3 reads TGTGCCAGTATATCCGGCAGGGGGTACACTGAAGCTTTCTTT. It encodes CASISGRGYTEAFF.

The chain joins TRBV29-1 to TRBJ2-2; D possibly corresponds to TRBD2 (6 bases). The germline V and J ends were trimmed by 3 bases and 0 bases, with 11 bases remaining between them. The CDR3 loop spans 15 amino acids. The germline CDR1 and CDR2 sequences are SQVTM and ANQGSEA. Here the CDR3 reads CSVEVGGTNTGELFF. For the CDR3, the DNA is TGCAGCGTTGAGGTCGGCGGGACGAACACCGGGGAGCTGTTTTTT.